This T cell receptor beta chain originates from a study of control samples from healthy donors and cancer patients. The CDR3 runs to 13 residues. The germline CDR1 and CDR2 sequences are SGHTA and FQGTGA. The V and J ends lost 2 bases and 1 base respectively, with 5 bases between them. Here immunoSEQ multiplex PCR was the method, and the copy in TCRdb shows in-frame clones only, minus some. The sample spans roughly 190,000 clones; the ten largest clones claim approximately 2.2%. The specimen sequenced was blood. This TCR came from a woman aged 30 to 39 in good health. J is TRBJ1-1 and V is TRBV7-3; D is unclear. Here the CDR3 DNA reads TGTGCCAGCAGCTTATGGGAGAACACTGAAGCTTTCTTT. Translating it yields CASSLWENTEAFF.